This T cell receptor beta chain was sequenced for a study of spatial heterogeneity in lung cancer (dated by TCRdb to about 2019). For context, the study as a whole: More beta-chain than alpha-chain transcripts were consistently detected, likely reflecting higher beta-chain transcript abundance. A strong correlation was found between TCR transcript counts in tumor regions and a T cell transcriptional module score from matched bulk RNA-seq. TCR repertoire features were related to nonsynonymous mutation counts determined by whole-exome sequencing of tumor tissue. TCR alpha and beta repertoires were quantitatively compared across multiple tumor regions, matched nontumor lung and blood in non-small cell lung cancer. Both alpha and beta chains were TCR-sequenced in fewer than 250 tumor regions, approximately 68 matched nontumor lung samples and some 56 PBMC samples obtained at surgery. In the raw uncorrected reads, each unique combination of TCR and UMI appeared more than ten times on average. General study outcomes and caveats: Counts of ubiquitous and regional expanded TCRs correlated with counts of ubiquitous and regional nonsynonymous mutations, respectively. Additional single-cell paired TCR alpha and beta sequencing was considered necessary to confirm, at a functional level, the hypothesis that regional TCRs recognize regional mutations. A correlation was observed between the number of expanded intratumoral alpha and beta TCRs and the tumor nonsynonymous mutation count. TCR-seq coverage of tumor T cells was estimated to be only about 7% for alpha chains and 11% to 15% for beta chains.

The sample's time point label, decoded: sample taken at primary tumor resection. The donors were about 65 patients from the lung TRACERx cohort who had early-stage, untreated non-small cell lung cancer. For TCR sequencing, whole RNA was extracted from tumor and nontumor lung tissue, or from cryopreserved PBMC samples, and no cell sorting was done. A patient was chosen for TCR sequencing only when enough RNA was available from at least two tumor regions. A lung pathologist reviewed the tumor and adjacent nontumor lung specimens before the specimens were selected. The library was obtained by 5' RACE. Reads for this sample came from a NextSeq 500. The TCR library protocol attached a unique molecular identifier to each TCR cDNA molecule to allow correction of PCR and sequencing errors. Turning to the authors' computational methods: TCR identification, UMI-based error correction and CDR3 extraction were all carried out with Decombinator tools. TCRs above a frequency of 2 per 1,000, corresponding to the top 1% of the tumor frequency distribution, were defined as expanded. Expanded tumor TCRs were classed as regional if statistically deemed absent (corrected P<0.05) from at least one tumor region, otherwise ubiquitous. Renyi diversity was calculated using the R vegan package after each repertoire was subsampled 100 times to 5,000 TCRs. CDR3 similarity networks were built from amino acid triplet string-kernel similarity, connecting CDR3s with pairwise similarity above 0.82. TCRdb handled the public reads itself, with Q25 trimming in fastp and clone calling in MiXCR, and kept productive beta chains. Entries are consolidated by CDR3 protein sequence, retaining the most common genes and DNA. These V and J calls derive from TCRdb rather than the authors' analysis. The sample table contains some 97,000 distinct CDR3 sequences; only one count was recorded for about 4.4% of them. 21% of the sample is taken by the ten largest.

Trimming removed 5 bases from V and 1 base from J, leaving 9 bases between the germline ends. Per the germline V gene (reference sequence), SEHNR is the CDR1 and FQNEAQ is the CDR2. The CDR3 starts with the cysteine, ends with the phenylalanine, and has 14 residues. Only the CDR3 region is kept as DNA, spanning 42 bases read in frame from base 1. Comment on this clonotype: Its specific antigen is unknown. Per-nucleotide qualities are absent, and no much larger clonotype sits a single base away.

This clonotype was obtained from a male donor with early-stage non-small cell lung cancer. The chain links TRBV7-9 with TRBJ2-1, with the D gene not confidently named. Sequences were derived from lung tumor tissue, sampled at surgery. The DNA sequence follows: TGTGCCAGCAGCGAAAGAACTTCCTACAATGAGCAGTTCTTC. Translated, it gives CASSERTSYNEQFF.